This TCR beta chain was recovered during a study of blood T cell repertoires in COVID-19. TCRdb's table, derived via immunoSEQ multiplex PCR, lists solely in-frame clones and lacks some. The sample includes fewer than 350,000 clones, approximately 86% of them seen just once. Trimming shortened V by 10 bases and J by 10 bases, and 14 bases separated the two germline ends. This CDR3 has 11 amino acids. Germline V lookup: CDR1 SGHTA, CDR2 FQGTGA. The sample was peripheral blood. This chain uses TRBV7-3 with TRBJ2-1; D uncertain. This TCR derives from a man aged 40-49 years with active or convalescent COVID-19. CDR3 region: CANQWWSEQFF. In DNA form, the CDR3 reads TGTGCCAATCAGTGGTGGAGCGAGCAGTTCTTC.